Each of the 10 T cell receptor beta chains below was sequenced from the same sample in a study of blood T cell repertoires in COVID-19. Using immunoSEQ multiplex PCR, the repertoire was profiled, and TCRdb retains in-frame clones only, with some absent. The sample consists of 25,000 to 30,000 clones, about 84% of them appearing once. The specimen sequenced was peripheral blood. Source of these receptors: a woman aged 80 or older with acute or convalescent COVID-19.

The V call is TRBV5-4, the J call TRBJ2-4, with TRBD2 as a possible D gene (7 bases). Germline lookup yields CDR1 SGHNT and CDR2 YYREEE (reference sequence). V lost 0 bases and J 8 bases, leaving 15 bases between the germline ends. There are 15 residues in the CDR3. CDR3: CASSLGGGSTDIQYF. CDR3 nucleotide sequence: TGTGCCAGCAGCTTGGGGGGGGGCTCAACGGACATTCAGTACTTC. The complete variable domain, with remaining parts taken from reference TRBV5-4 and TRBJ2-4, reads ETGVTQSPTHLIKTRGQQVTLRCSSQSGHNTVSWYQQALGQGPQFIFQYYREEENGRGNFPPRFSGLQFPNYSSELNVNALELDDSALYLCASSLGGGSTDIQYFGAGTRLSVL.

The chain employs TRBV3-1 (or the pseudogene TRBV3-2) and TRBJ1-1; possible D gene TRBD1, 6 bases. Deletions cut 4 bases from V and 1 base from J, with 22 bases between. The CDR3 contains 18 residues. Germline-derived CDR1 and CDR2 are LGHDT and YNNKEL (reference sequence). The CDR3 region has the DNA TGTGCCAGCAGCCCCTTCTCCGGGTGGGGGCATGCGAACACTGAAGCTTTCTTT. Residues: CASSPFSGWGHANTEAFF.

This clone was found a few times. The chain employs TRBV24-1 and TRBJ1-1, with D possibly matching TRBD1 (6 bases). The CDR3 runs to 15 residues. Looked up from germline, CDR1 is KGHDR and CDR2 is SFDVKD. V lost 4 bases and J lost 3, with 14 bases in between. The CDR3 spells CATSDGQSWDTEAFF. The CDR3 DNA reads as TGTGCCACCAGTGACGGACAGTCATGGGACACTGAAGCTTTCTTT.

The chain uses TRBV5-6 and TRBJ1-5, with TRBD1 identical over 8 bases. The germline gives CDR1 SGHDT, CDR2 YYEEEE. V lost 4 bases to trimming and J lost 0 bases; unmatched junction nucleotides: 6. The CDR3 has 16 residues. The CDR3 loop is CASSIGQGYSNQPQHF. The CDR3 coding sequence is TGTGCCAGCAGCATAGGACAGGGCTATAGCAATCAGCCCCAGCATTTT.

The chain uses TRBV4-3 and TRBJ2-1; 10 bases agree with TRBD2. The CDR3 covers 16 residues. Germline V CDR1 and CDR2: LGHNA, YSLEER. Germline trimming cut 1 base from V and 7 bases from J; bases unmatched to any gene: 7. CDR3 DNA: TGCGCCAGCAGCCAAGGGGCTAGCGGGAGATTAAATGAGCAGTTCTTC. Translated, it gives CASSQGASGRLNEQFF.

The chain couples TRBV10-3 to TRBJ2-1; 10 nucleotides align to TRBD2. With V trimmed by 0 bases and J by 1 base, 0 bases remained unmatched. This CDR3 comprises 16 residues. The germline gives CDR1 ENHRY, CDR2 SYGVKD. The CDR3 protein is CAISESSGGSYNEQFF. In DNA form, the CDR3 reads TGTGCCATCAGTGAGTCTAGCGGGGGGTCCTACAATGAGCAGTTCTTC.

This chain connects TRBV11-2 to TRBJ2-3; D unclear. The CDR3 totals 12 residues. Germline V CDR1 and CDR2: SGHAT, FQNNGV. V was trimmed by 1 base and J by 4 bases, leaving 3 bases between them. CDR3 region: CASSLVADTQYF. For the CDR3, the DNA is TGTGCCAGCAGCTTAGTAGCAGATACGCAGTATTTT.

The chain carries TRBV4-3 and TRBJ1-5; no reliable D call. The CDR3 totals 15 residues. Between the trimmed V and J ends, which lost 0 bases and 7 bases, there was a span of 13 bases. The germline V gene has CDR1 LGHNA and CDR2 YSLEER. CDR3 nucleotides: TGCGCCAGCAGCCAAGATCGTAGGAGGGTGCAGCCCCAGCATTTT. Protein product: CASSQDRRRVQPQHF.

V usage is TRBV7-2 and J usage is TRBJ1-5; D may be TRBD1 (6 bases). CDR1 is SGHTA and CDR2 is FQGNSA in the germline V gene. V was clipped by 1 base and J by 9 bases, with 13 bases between them. This CDR3 is 14 amino acids long. In DNA form, the CDR3 reads TGTGCCAGCAGCTTAGGGGGGCGTTTGTGGCCCCAGCATTTT. Its protein is CASSLGGRLWPQHF.

This sequence joins TRBV16 and TRBJ2-6; possible D gene TRBD1, 5 bases. V was pared by 4 bases and J by 2 bases, with 9 bases between. The germline gives CDR1 KGHSY, CDR2 FQNENV. The length of the CDR3 is 15 residues. CDR3 residues: CASSRDSAGANVLTF. The CDR3 DNA reads as TGTGCCAGCAGCCGAGACAGTGCTGGGGCCAACGTCCTGACTTTC.